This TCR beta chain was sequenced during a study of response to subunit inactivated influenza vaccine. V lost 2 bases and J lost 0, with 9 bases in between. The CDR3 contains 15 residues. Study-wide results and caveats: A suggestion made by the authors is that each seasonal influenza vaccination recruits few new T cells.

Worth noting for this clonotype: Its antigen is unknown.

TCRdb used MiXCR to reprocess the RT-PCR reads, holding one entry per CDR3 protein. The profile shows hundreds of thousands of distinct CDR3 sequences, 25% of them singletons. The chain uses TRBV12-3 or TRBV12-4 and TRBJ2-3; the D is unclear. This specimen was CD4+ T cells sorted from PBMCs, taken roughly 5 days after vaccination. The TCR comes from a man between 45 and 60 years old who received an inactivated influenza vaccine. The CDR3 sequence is CASSLRHTSTDTQYF. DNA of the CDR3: TGTGCCAGCAGTTTAAGGCATACTAGCACAGATACGCAGTATTTT.